The 2 T cell receptor beta chains below come from one sample, sequenced in a study of Tregs in tolerant kidney transplant recipients. Libraries were prepared by immunoSEQ multiplex PCR; TCRdb keeps only in-frame clonotypes and omits some of them. Of some 21,000 clones detected, roughly 80% appear once; the ten largest clones hold roughly 24%. The nonmyeloablative bone marrow transplants came from related graft donors, with transient mixed chimerism. The sample here was CD8+ T cells from blood (PBMCs), taken 6 months after the transplant. Receptors originate from a human patient who received a combined kidney and bone marrow transplant. Some of these T cells may belong to the graft donor.

V is TRBV4-3 and J is TRBJ2-2, with TRBD2 identical over 7 bases. The length of the CDR3 is 17 residues. The germline V gene encodes CDR1 LGHNA and CDR2 YSLEER. V gave up 0 bases and J gave up 0 bases; unmatched junction bases: 4. The CDR3 region has the DNA TGCGCCAGCAGCCAAGAGACTAGCACCACGAACACCGGGGAGCTGTTTTTT. Protein product: CASSQETSTTNTGELFF.

The rearrangement uses TRBV27 and TRBJ2-2, with TRBD2 matching over 8 bases. The germline V gene has CDR1 MNHEY and CDR2 SMNVEV (reference sequence). This CDR3 region has 14 residues. V was pared by 9 bases and J by 4 bases, with 7 bases of the junction left unmatched. The CDR3 nucleotides are TGTGCCAGTGAAGCGGGAGCGGGCACCGGGGAGCTGTTTTTT. This codes for CASEAGAGTGELFF.